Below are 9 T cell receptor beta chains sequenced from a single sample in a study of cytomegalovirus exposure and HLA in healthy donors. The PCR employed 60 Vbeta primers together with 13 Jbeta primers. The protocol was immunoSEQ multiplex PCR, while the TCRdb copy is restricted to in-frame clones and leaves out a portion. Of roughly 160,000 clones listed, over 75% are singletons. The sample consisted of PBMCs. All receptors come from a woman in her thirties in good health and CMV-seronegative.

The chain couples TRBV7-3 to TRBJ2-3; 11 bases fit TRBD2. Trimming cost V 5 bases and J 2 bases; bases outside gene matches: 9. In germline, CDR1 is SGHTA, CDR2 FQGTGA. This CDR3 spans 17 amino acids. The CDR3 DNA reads TGTGCCAGCAGCGAAAGGCTAGCGGGAGGAGACACAGATACGCAGTATTTT. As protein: CASSERLAGGDTDTQYF.

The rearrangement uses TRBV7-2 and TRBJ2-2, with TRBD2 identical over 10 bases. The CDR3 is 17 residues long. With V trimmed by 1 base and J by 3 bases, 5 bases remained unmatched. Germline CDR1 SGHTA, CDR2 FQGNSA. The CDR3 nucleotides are TGTGCCAGCAGCTTAGGCAGGCTAGCGGGGGACACCGGGGAGCTGTTTTTT. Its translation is CASSLGRLAGDTGELFF.

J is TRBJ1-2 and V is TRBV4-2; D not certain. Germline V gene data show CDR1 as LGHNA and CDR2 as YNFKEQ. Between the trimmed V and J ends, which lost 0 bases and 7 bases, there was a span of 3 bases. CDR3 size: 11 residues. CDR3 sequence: CASSQDRGYTF. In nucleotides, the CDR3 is TGTGCCAGCAGCCAAGATCGTGGCTACACCTTC.

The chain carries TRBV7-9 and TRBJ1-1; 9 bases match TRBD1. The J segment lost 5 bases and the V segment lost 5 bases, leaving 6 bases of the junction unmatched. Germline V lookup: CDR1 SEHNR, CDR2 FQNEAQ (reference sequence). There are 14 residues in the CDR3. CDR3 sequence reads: CASSIQGAGTEAFF. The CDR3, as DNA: TGTGCCAGCAGCATACAGGGGGCAGGGACTGAAGCTTTCTTT.

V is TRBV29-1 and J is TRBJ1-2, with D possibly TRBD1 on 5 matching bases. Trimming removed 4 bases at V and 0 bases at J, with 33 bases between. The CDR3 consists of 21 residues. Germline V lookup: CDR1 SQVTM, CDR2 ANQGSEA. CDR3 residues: CSVVLIGPDRILHTPNYGYTF. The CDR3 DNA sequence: TGCAGCGTTGTGCTTATTGGGCCAGACAGAATACTCCATACCCCTAACTATGGCTACACCTTC. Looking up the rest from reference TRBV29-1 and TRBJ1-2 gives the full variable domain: SAVISQKPSRDICQRGTSLTIQCQVDSQVTMMFWYRQQPGQSLTLIATANQGSEATYESGFVIDKFPISRPNLTFSTLTVSNMSPEDSSIYLCSVVLIGPDRILHTPNYGYTFGSGTRLTVV.

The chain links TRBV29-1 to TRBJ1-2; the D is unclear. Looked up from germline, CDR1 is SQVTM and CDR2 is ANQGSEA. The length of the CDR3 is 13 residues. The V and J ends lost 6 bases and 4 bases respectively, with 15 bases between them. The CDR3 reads CSVGLTESYGYTF. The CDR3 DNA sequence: TGCAGCGTCGGGTTAACCGAGAGCTATGGCTACACCTTC.

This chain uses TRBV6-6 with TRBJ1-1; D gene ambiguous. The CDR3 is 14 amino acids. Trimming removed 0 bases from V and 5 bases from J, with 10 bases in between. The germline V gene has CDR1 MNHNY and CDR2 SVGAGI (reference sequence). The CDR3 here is CASSYSTLRTEAFF. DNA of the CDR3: TGTGCCAGCAGTTACTCGACTCTCCGGACTGAAGCTTTCTTT.

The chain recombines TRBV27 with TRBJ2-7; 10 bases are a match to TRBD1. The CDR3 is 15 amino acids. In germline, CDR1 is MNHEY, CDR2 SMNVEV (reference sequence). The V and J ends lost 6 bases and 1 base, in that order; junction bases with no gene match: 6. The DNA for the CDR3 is TGTGCCAGCAGGGGGTGGACAGGGGGGTCCTACGAGCAGTACTTC. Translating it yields CASRGWTGGSYEQYF.

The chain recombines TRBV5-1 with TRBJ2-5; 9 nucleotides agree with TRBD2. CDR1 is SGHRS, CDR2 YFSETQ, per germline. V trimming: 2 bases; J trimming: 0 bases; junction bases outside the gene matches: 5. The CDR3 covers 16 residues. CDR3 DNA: TGCGCCAGCAGCTTTGGGTTAGCGGGGGACCAAGAGACCCAGTACTTC. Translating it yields CASSFGLAGDQETQYF.